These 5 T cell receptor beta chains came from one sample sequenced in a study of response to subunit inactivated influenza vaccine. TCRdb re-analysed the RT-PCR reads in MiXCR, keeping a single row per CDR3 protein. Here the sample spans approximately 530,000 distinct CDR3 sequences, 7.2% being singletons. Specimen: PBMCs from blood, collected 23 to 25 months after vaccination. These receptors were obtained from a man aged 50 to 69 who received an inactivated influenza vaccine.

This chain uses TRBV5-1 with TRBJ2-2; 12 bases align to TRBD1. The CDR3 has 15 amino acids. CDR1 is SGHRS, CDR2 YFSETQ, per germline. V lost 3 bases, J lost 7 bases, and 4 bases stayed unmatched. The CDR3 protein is CASSSGQGASGELFF. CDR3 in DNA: TGCGCCAGCAGCTCGGGACAGGGGGCCAGCGGGGAGCTGTTTTTT.

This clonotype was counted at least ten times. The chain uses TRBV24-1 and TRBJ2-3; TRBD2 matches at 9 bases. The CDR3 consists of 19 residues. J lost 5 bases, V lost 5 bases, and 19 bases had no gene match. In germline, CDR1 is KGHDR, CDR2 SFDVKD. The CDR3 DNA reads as TGTGCCACCAGTGGAAGAGGGACTAGCTTTTTGAAGGGGGGAGATACGCAGTATTTT. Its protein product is CATSGRGTSFLKGGDTQYF.

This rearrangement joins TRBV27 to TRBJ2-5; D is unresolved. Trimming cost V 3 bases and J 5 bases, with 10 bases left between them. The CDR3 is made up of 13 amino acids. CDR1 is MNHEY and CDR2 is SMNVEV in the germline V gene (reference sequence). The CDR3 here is CASSFLGKETQYF. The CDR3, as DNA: TGTGCCAGCAGTTTTCTTGGGAAGGAGACCCAGTACTTC.

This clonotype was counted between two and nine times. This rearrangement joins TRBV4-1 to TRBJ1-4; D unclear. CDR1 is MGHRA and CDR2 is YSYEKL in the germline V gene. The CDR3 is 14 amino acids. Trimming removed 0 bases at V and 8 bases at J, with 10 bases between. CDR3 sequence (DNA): TGCGCCAGCAGCCAAGAGCGCGGGGTGGAAAAACTGTTTTTT. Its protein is CASSQERGVEKLFF.

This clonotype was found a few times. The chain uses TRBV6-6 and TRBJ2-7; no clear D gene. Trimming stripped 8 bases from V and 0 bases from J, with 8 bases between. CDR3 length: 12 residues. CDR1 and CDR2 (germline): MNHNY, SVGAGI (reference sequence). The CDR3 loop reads CASAELSYEQYF. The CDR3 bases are TGTGCCAGCGCGGAGCTCTCCTACGAGCAGTACTTC.